These T cell receptor beta chains were read from a single sample in a study of vaccination effects on CD4 cells after COVID-19. Assay used: immunoSEQ multiplex PCR; TCRdb lists only in-frame clones, some missing. The table has about 50,000 clones, 65% to 80% seen once. Their recognized antigens are unknown. The specimen comprised CD4+ T cells from PBMCs cultured without peptide, sampled before COVID-19 vaccination. All receptors come from a human donor who received a COVID-19 vaccine. CDR3s include the opening cysteine and the closing phenylalanine or tryptophan. The D gene is left open where the match is weak. Rows give clone size only sometimes, using once, few, many, or a class for an expanded clone.

CDR3 protein: CASSQSAASSYNEQFF; CDR3 DNA: TGTGCCAGCTCACAATCAGCGGCATCCTCCTACAATGAGCAGTTCTTC; D gene: .; V gene: TRBV18; clone size: .; CDR3 length: 16; J gene: TRBJ2-1
CDR3 protein: CASSLEGQNTEAFF; CDR3 DNA: TGCGCCAGCAGCCTCGAGGGGCAGAACACTGAAGCTTTCTTT; D gene: .; V gene: TRBV5-1; clone size: .; CDR3 length: 14; J gene: TRBJ1-1
CDR3 protein: CASRDEGDYGYTF; CDR3 DNA: TGTGCCAGCCGGGATGAGGGTGACTATGGCTACACCTTC; D gene: .; V gene: TRBV2; clone size: .; CDR3 length: 13; J gene: TRBJ1-2
CDR3 protein: CASRTGLNTEAFF; CDR3 DNA: TGTGCCAGCAGGACAGGGCTGAACACTGAAGCTTTCTTT; D gene: TRBD1; V gene: TRBV6-5; clone size: few; CDR3 length: 13; J gene: TRBJ1-1
CDR3 protein: CASSRLDRATETQYF; CDR3 DNA: TGTGCCAGCAGCCGTCTTGACAGGGCAACTGAGACCCAGTACTTC; D gene: TRBD1; V gene: TRBV5-6; clone size: .; CDR3 length: 15; J gene: TRBJ2-5
CDR3 protein: CASMTDYYSNQPQHF; CDR3 DNA: TGTGCCAGTATGACGGATTACTATAGCAATCAGCCCCAGCATTTT; D gene: .; V gene: TRBV6-5; clone size: .; CDR3 length: 15; J gene: TRBJ1-5
CDR3 protein: CASSPQGVRTEAFF; CDR3 DNA: TGTGCCAGTAGTCCCCAGGGGGTGAGGACTGAAGCTTTCTTT; D gene: TRBD1; V gene: TRBV19; clone size: .; CDR3 length: 14; J gene: TRBJ1-1
CDR3 protein: CASSWDRNQPQHF; CDR3 DNA: TGTGCCAGCAGCTGGGACAGAAATCAGCCCCAGCATTTT; D gene: TRBD1; V gene: TRBV7-2; clone size: .; CDR3 length: 13; J gene: TRBJ1-5
CDR3 protein: CSAALSGGTYNEQFF; CDR3 DNA: TGCAGCGCCGCCCTTAGCGGGGGCACCTACAATGAGCAGTTCTTC; D gene: TRBD2; V gene: TRBV29-1; clone size: .; CDR3 length: 15; J gene: TRBJ2-1
CDR3 protein: CASSDLGTSTDTQYF; CDR3 DNA: TGCGCCAGCAGTGATCTGGGAACTAGCACAGATACGCAGTATTTT; D gene: .; V gene: TRBV10-2; clone size: few; CDR3 length: 15; J gene: TRBJ2-3
CDR3 protein: CASSSSRNAYEAFF; CDR3 DNA: TGTGCCAGCAGTTCATCCCGGAACGCTTATGAAGCTTTCTTT; D gene: .; V gene: TRBV6-5; clone size: .; CDR3 length: 14; J gene: TRBJ1-1
CDR3 protein: CAWKKRVAGELFF; CDR3 DNA: TGTGCCTGGAAAAAGAGGGTGGCCGGGGAGCTGTTTTTT; D gene: .; V gene: TRBV30; clone size: few; CDR3 length: 13; J gene: TRBJ2-2
CDR3 protein: CASSPTGGADTQYF; CDR3 DNA: TGTGCCAGCAGCCCTACGGGGGGGGCAGATACGCAGTATTTT; D gene: TRBD2; V gene: TRBV7-8; clone size: medium-sized; CDR3 length: 14; J gene: TRBJ2-3
CDR3 protein: CASSLFGAQRNEQFF; CDR3 DNA: TGTGCCAGCAGTTTGTTCGGGGCCCAGAGGAATGAGCAGTTCTTC; D gene: .; V gene: TRBV28; clone size: .; CDR3 length: 15; J gene: TRBJ2-1
CDR3 protein: CASTQGYRQNYGYTF; CDR3 DNA: TGCGCCAGCACCCAGGGGTATCGGCAGAACTATGGCTACACCTTC; D gene: .; V gene: TRBV10-2; clone size: few; CDR3 length: 15; J gene: TRBJ1-2
CDR3 protein: CASSSDTGFGTEAFF; CDR3 DNA: TGTGCCAGCTCATCGGATACAGGGTTTGGGACTGAAGCTTTCTTT; D gene: .; V gene: TRBV18; clone size: .; CDR3 length: 15; J gene: TRBJ1-1
CDR3 protein: CASSQGNPPSRANEKLFF; CDR3 DNA: TGTGCCAGCAGCCAAGGAAATCCTCCTTCTAGGGCTAATGAAAAACTGTTTTTT; D gene: .; V gene: TRBV3-1/TRBV3-2; clone size: .; CDR3 length: 18; J gene: TRBJ1-4
CDR3 protein: CATSRDGQLAQHF; CDR3 DNA: TGTGCCACCAGCAGAGATGGTCAATTGGCCCAGCATTTT; D gene: .; V gene: TRBV15; clone size: .; CDR3 length: 13; J gene: TRBJ1-5
CDR3 protein: CASSPPHYKGGNQPQHF; CDR3 DNA: TGTGCCAGCAGTCCGCCCCATTACAAGGGCGGCAATCAGCCCCAGCATTTT; D gene: .; V gene: TRBV28; clone size: .; CDR3 length: 17; J gene: TRBJ1-5
CDR3 protein: CAVRGGADEQFF; CDR3 DNA: TGTGCCGTCCGGGGGGGTGCAGATGAGCAGTTCTTC; D gene: TRBD2; V gene: TRBV10-3; clone size: .; CDR3 length: 12; J gene: TRBJ2-1
CDR3 protein: CASSFSGGSYNEQFF; CDR3 DNA: TGTGCCAGCAGCTTCTCGGGGGGATCCTACAATGAGCAGTTCTTC; D gene: TRBD2; V gene: TRBV5-4; clone size: once; CDR3 length: 15; J gene: TRBJ2-1
CDR3 protein: CASSSGTGGDNQPQHF; CDR3 DNA: TGCGCCAGCAGCTCCGGGACAGGGGGCGACAATCAGCCCCAGCATTTT; D gene: TRBD1; V gene: TRBV5-1; clone size: .; CDR3 length: 16; J gene: TRBJ1-5
CDR3 protein: CASSLDLTETQYF; CDR3 DNA: TGTGCCAGCAGCTTGGACCTAACGGAGACCCAGTACTTC; D gene: .; V gene: TRBV5-4; clone size: .; CDR3 length: 13; J gene: TRBJ2-5
CDR3 protein: CASSPSGDTEAFF; CDR3 DNA: TGTGCCAGCAGCCCCTCGGGGGACACTGAAGCTTTCTTT; D gene: .; V gene: TRBV3-1/TRBV3-2; clone size: .; CDR3 length: 13; J gene: TRBJ1-1
CDR3 protein: CASSQDRNYGYTF; CDR3 DNA: TGTGCCAGCAGCCAGGACAGGAACTATGGCTACACCTTC; D gene: TRBD1; V gene: TRBV5-4; clone size: .; CDR3 length: 13; J gene: TRBJ1-2
CDR3 protein: CASMLQGISGYTF; CDR3 DNA: TGTGCCAGCATGCTACAGGGGATAAGTGGCTACACCTTC; D gene: TRBD1; V gene: TRBV5-8; clone size: .; CDR3 length: 13; J gene: TRBJ1-2
CDR3 protein: CASSKLFQETQYF; CDR3 DNA: TGTGCCAGTAGTAAACTTTTCCAAGAGACCCAGTACTTC; D gene: .; V gene: TRBV19; clone size: .; CDR3 length: 13; J gene: TRBJ2-5
CDR3 protein: CASSLTGSYNEQFF; CDR3 DNA: TGTGCCAGCAGCTTGACAGGTTCTTACAATGAGCAGTTCTTC; D gene: .; V gene: TRBV6-2/TRBV6-3; clone size: .; CDR3 length: 14; J gene: TRBJ2-1
CDR3 protein: CASRTGSTDTQYF; CDR3 DNA: TGTGCCAGCAGGACAGGGAGCACAGATACGCAGTATTTT; D gene: TRBD1; V gene: TRBV6-5; clone size: .; CDR3 length: 13; J gene: TRBJ2-3
CDR3 protein: CASSPRDRNTGELFF; CDR3 DNA: TGTGCCAGCAGCCCCCGGGACAGGAACACCGGGGAGCTGTTTTTT; D gene: TRBD1; V gene: TRBV7-7; clone size: .; CDR3 length: 15; J gene: TRBJ2-2
CDR3 protein: CASSQSNQPQHF; CDR3 DNA: TGTGCCAGTTCACAGAGCAATCAGCCCCAGCATTTT; D gene: .; V gene: TRBV19; clone size: .; CDR3 length: 12; J gene: TRBJ1-5
CDR3 protein: CSVEDWGGQSYGYTF; CDR3 DNA: TGCAGCGTTGAAGATTGGGGTGGACAGTCCTATGGCTACACCTTC; D gene: .; V gene: TRBV29-1; clone size: .; CDR3 length: 15; J gene: TRBJ1-2
CDR3 protein: CASSLLQGGIYNEQFF; CDR3 DNA: TGCGCCAGCAGCTTGTTACAGGGAGGGATCTACAATGAGCAGTTCTTC; D gene: .; V gene: TRBV5-1; clone size: .; CDR3 length: 16; J gene: TRBJ2-1
CDR3 protein: CASSFGGHPEGNQPQHF; CDR3 DNA: TGTGCCAGCAGTTTCGGGGGACACCCCGAGGGCAATCAGCCCCAGCATTTT; D gene: .; V gene: TRBV28; clone size: .; CDR3 length: 17; J gene: TRBJ1-5
CDR3 protein: CASSEFGETDTQYF; CDR3 DNA: TGTGCCAGCAGTGAATTCGGGGAGACAGATACGCAGTATTTT; D gene: .; V gene: TRBV2; clone size: few; CDR3 length: 14; J gene: TRBJ2-3
CDR3 protein: CASSRDNTDTQYF; CDR3 DNA: TGTGCCAGCAGCCGAGACAACACAGATACGCAGTATTTT; D gene: .; V gene: TRBV9; clone size: .; CDR3 length: 13; J gene: TRBJ2-3
CDR3 protein: CASSMGQLATNEKLFF; CDR3 DNA: TGTGCCAGCAGCATGGGACAGCTCGCAACTAATGAAAAACTGTTTTTT; D gene: TRBD1; V gene: TRBV9; clone size: .; CDR3 length: 16; J gene: TRBJ1-4
CDR3 protein: CASTDRLAQPQHF; CDR3 DNA: TGTGCCAGCACTGACAGGTTGGCTCAGCCCCAGCATTTT; D gene: .; V gene: TRBV6-6; clone size: few; CDR3 length: 13; J gene: TRBJ1-5
CDR3 protein: CASSLGGTSGPGELFF; CDR3 DNA: TGTGCCAGCAGCTTGGGAGGGACTAGCGGACCCGGGGAGCTGTTTTTT; D gene: TRBD2; V gene: TRBV5-4; clone size: .; CDR3 length: 16; J gene: TRBJ2-2
CDR3 protein: CSVMGGINTGELFF; CDR3 DNA: TGCAGTGTCATGGGAGGCATAAACACCGGGGAGCTGTTTTTT; D gene: .; V gene: TRBV29-1; clone size: .; CDR3 length: 14; J gene: TRBJ2-2